The rows below give T cell receptor beta chains drawn from one sample of a study of control samples from healthy donors and cancer patients. TCRdb's table, derived via immunoSEQ multiplex PCR, lists solely in-frame clones and lacks some. The data contain around 26,000 clones, 75% to 90% of them seen just once; the ten biggest clones take up under 30%. Specimen: PBMCs. The receptors come from a man aged 55 to 69 with colorectal cancer. Both conserved end residues are part of each CDR3. D genes are given only for firm matches. Expanded clones are given a class, and other clones once, few, many or no size at all.

DNA: TGCGCCAGCAGCCCCGACGCCGCGGCTGTTAGCAATCAGCCCCAGCATTTT; CDR3: CASSPDAAAVSNQPQHF; size: .; D: .; J: TRBJ1-5; V: TRBV5-1
DNA: TGTGCCAGCAGATCCGAGGGGGCAACCGGGGAGCTGTTTTTT; CDR3: CASRSEGATGELFF; size: .; D: TRBD1; J: TRBJ2-2; V: TRBV7-9
DNA: TGCAGCGTACGCCCACAGCTTATGAACACTGAAGCTTTCTTT; CDR3: CSVRPQLMNTEAFF; size: .; D: .; J: TRBJ1-1; V: TRBV29-1
DNA: TGTGCCAGCACCCTACTAGCGGGAGTCACAGATACGCAGTATTTT; CDR3: CASTLLAGVTDTQYF; size: .; D: TRBD2; J: TRBJ2-3; V: TRBV7-2
DNA: TGCGCCAGCAGCCGAGCGGACAGCTCTGGAAACACCATATATTTT; CDR3: CASSRADSSGNTIYF; size: .; D: .; J: TRBJ1-3; V: TRBV4-1
DNA: TGTGCCAGCAGCCCGACCGCAGGAGGGGACGCTGGCTACACCTTC; CDR3: CASSPTAGGDAGYTF; size: .; D: .; J: TRBJ1-2; V: TRBV7-6
DNA: TGTGCCAGCAAGGCAGGACCAAATAATCAGCCCCAGCATTTT; CDR3: CASKAGPNNQPQHF; size: .; D: .; J: TRBJ1-5; V: TRBV6-5
DNA: TGTGCTAGTGGTCGCAGACAGGCAAACACAGATACGCAGTATTTT; CDR3: CASGRRQANTDTQYF; size: .; D: .; J: TRBJ2-3; V: TRBV12-5
DNA: TGTGCCAGCAGCCTTCGACAGGGGGAGGGGGATAACTATGGCTACACCTTC; CDR3: CASSLRQGEGDNYGYTF; size: .; D: TRBD1; J: TRBJ1-2; V: TRBV3-1/TRBV3-2
DNA: TGCGCCAGCAGTTCCACTAGCGGGGTCGTCCAAGAGACCCAGTACTTC; CDR3: CASSSTSGVVQETQYF; size: .; D: TRBD2; J: TRBJ2-5; V: TRBV10-2
DNA: TGCGCCAGCACTAACAGGGGAACTAATGAAAAACTGTTTTTT; CDR3: CASTNRGTNEKLFF; size: .; D: TRBD1; J: TRBJ1-4; V: TRBV5-1
DNA: TGTGCCAGCTCACTCACACAGGGGAGCACTGAAGCTTTCTTT; CDR3: CASSLTQGSTEAFF; size: .; D: TRBD1; J: TRBJ1-1; V: TRBV18
DNA: TGTGCCTGGAGTGTTGGGGGGTACGACAATGAGCAGTTCTTC; CDR3: CAWSVGGYDNEQFF; size: few; D: .; J: TRBJ2-1; V: TRBV30
DNA: TGTGCCATCAGTGGGGGGGCGAGCTCCTACGAGCAGTACTTC; CDR3: CAISGGASSYEQYF; size: .; D: .; J: TRBJ2-7; V: TRBV10-3
DNA: TGTGCCAGCAGCCAAGACCGCAGGGGGCATTCGAACACTGAAGCTTTCTTT; CDR3: CASSQDRRGHSNTEAFF; size: .; D: TRBD1; J: TRBJ1-1; V: TRBV3-1/TRBV3-2
DNA: TGTGCCATCAGTGCGGAGAGGAGTGAAGCTTTCTTT; CDR3: CAISAERSEAFF; size: few; D: .; J: TRBJ1-1; V: TRBV10-3
DNA: TGTGCCAGTACCCCCGAAGGACAGGGGGCAGTCTACACCTTC; CDR3: CASTPEGQGAVYTF; size: .; D: TRBD1; J: TRBJ1-2; V: TRBV19
DNA: TGTGCCAGCAGGTTGGGAGCTGGAAACACCATATATTTT; CDR3: CASRLGAGNTIYF; size: once; D: .; J: TRBJ1-3; V: TRBV25-1
DNA: TGTGCCAGCAGTACCCCCCTGACAAGCATGAACACTGAAGCTTTCTTT; CDR3: CASSTPLTSMNTEAFF; size: .; D: .; J: TRBJ1-1; V: TRBV5-6
DNA: TGCGCCAGCAGAGAGACCAGGGGGCCAGAGGTCACCGGGGAGCTGTTTTTT; CDR3: CASRETRGPEVTGELFF; size: .; D: TRBD1; J: TRBJ2-2; V: TRBV5-1
DNA: TGTGCCAGCAGTCCACAGGGCACCACAGATACGCAGTATTTT; CDR3: CASSPQGTTDTQYF; size: .; D: .; J: TRBJ2-3; V: TRBV6-5
DNA: TGCAGTGCTAGTCCGTCCACGGGGTGGGGAAACACCATATATTTT; CDR3: CSASPSTGWGNTIYF; size: once; D: .; J: TRBJ1-3; V: TRBV20-1
DNA: TGTGCCAGCAGTGAACAGCTCAATCAGCCCCAGCATTTT; CDR3: CASSEQLNQPQHF; size: few; D: .; J: TRBJ1-5; V: TRBV2
DNA: TGTGCCACCAGCACCCAGGGGGGAGAGCAGTACTTC; CDR3: CATSTQGGEQYF; size: .; D: .; J: TRBJ2-7; V: TRBV15
DNA: TGTGCCAGCCACGGCGGTTCGGGACTAGCCTTCTCATTAGAGACCGGGGAGCTGTTTTTT; CDR3: CASHGGSGLAFSLETGELFF; size: .; D: .; J: TRBJ2-2; V: TRBV21-1
DNA: TGTGCCAGCAGGAAGGGTCGCAACTATGGCTACACCTTC; CDR3: CASRKGRNYGYTF; size: .; D: .; J: TRBJ1-2; V: TRBV6-5
DNA: TGTGCCAGCAGCCTCCGGGACAGGGAGTACAATGAGCAGTTCTTC; CDR3: CASSLRDREYNEQFF; size: .; D: TRBD1; J: TRBJ2-1; V: TRBV9
DNA: TGTGCCAGCAGCCAGAGGACCACTGAAGCTTTCTTT; CDR3: CASSQRTTEAFF; size: .; D: .; J: TRBJ1-1; V: TRBV7-2
DNA: TGTGCCAGCAGTGAACCCCCGGGACAGGGCGTCTACGAGCAGTACTTC; CDR3: CASSEPPGQGVYEQYF; size: once; D: TRBD1; J: TRBJ2-7; V: TRBV25-1
DNA: TGTGCCACCACCACAGGGAGGGAAGCCACTGAAGCTTTCTTT; CDR3: CATTTGREATEAFF; size: .; D: .; J: TRBJ1-1; V: TRBV19
DNA: TGTGCCAGCAGCACCTGGACTAGGCAAGAGACCCAGTACTTC; CDR3: CASSTWTRQETQYF; size: .; D: TRBD2; J: TRBJ2-5; V: TRBV13
DNA: TGTGCCAGCAGTTACACGCAGGGAGTAAGAACTTTCTTT; CDR3: CASSYTQGVRTFF; size: once; D: .; J: TRBJ1-1; V: TRBV6-2/TRBV6-3
DNA: TGCGCCAGCAGCTTGGGTCAGAACTATGGCTACACCTTC; CDR3: CASSLGQNYGYTF; size: .; D: .; J: TRBJ1-2; V: TRBV5-1
DNA: TGTGCCAGCAGTGAATCAAAGGAAGGGACAGGGTGGCAGCCCCAGCATTTT; CDR3: CASSESKEGTGWQPQHF; size: .; D: TRBD1; J: TRBJ1-5; V: TRBV6-1
DNA: TGTGCCAGCCAGCTGGGGGGACAGGGACTTTCTCGGGATGGCTACACCTTC; CDR3: CASQLGGQGLSRDGYTF; size: .; D: TRBD1; J: TRBJ1-2; V: TRBV5-6
DNA: TGTGCCAGCAGTCCGGACAGGAACACCGGGGAGCTGTTTTTT; CDR3: CASSPDRNTGELFF; size: .; D: .; J: TRBJ2-2; V: TRBV2
DNA: TGTGCCAGCAGGACCCTAACCAGCACAGATACGCAGTATTTT; CDR3: CASRTLTSTDTQYF; size: .; D: .; J: TRBJ2-3; V: TRBV6-6
DNA: TGTGCCAGCAGCCCCAAACAGTACGGGACCCCCGGCAATGAGCAGTTCTTC; CDR3: CASSPKQYGTPGNEQFF; size: .; D: .; J: TRBJ2-1; V: TRBV13
DNA: TGTGCCATCAGCCTCGGACTAGCGGGGGTGGAGACCCAGTACTTC; CDR3: CAISLGLAGVETQYF; size: .; D: TRBD2; J: TRBJ2-5; V: TRBV10-3
DNA: TGCGCCAGCGCGGGACAGGTTAACTACGAGCAGTACTTC; CDR3: CASAGQVNYEQYF; size: .; D: TRBD1; J: TRBJ2-7; V: TRBV10-1
DNA: TGCGCCAGCAGTGAGTCGTCCCAGGGGGCAGGCACCATATATTTT; CDR3: CASSESSQGAGTIYF; size: .; D: TRBD1; J: TRBJ1-3; V: TRBV10-2
DNA: TGTGCCAGCAGCTGGGTTCTCGGGGGAGGAGAGACCCAGTACTTC; CDR3: CASSWVLGGGETQYF; size: .; D: .; J: TRBJ2-5; V: TRBV5-6
DNA: TGCGCCAGCAGCCAGACGATCGGCGGGGGCTCTGGGGCCAACGTCCTGACTTTC; CDR3: CASSQTIGGGSGANVLTF; size: .; D: TRBD2; J: TRBJ2-6; V: TRBV5-1
DNA: TGTGCCAGCAGCTTGTTCAGCCAAGCTTTCTTT; CDR3: CASSLFSQAFF; size: .; D: .; J: TRBJ1-1; V: TRBV7-9
DNA: TGCGCCAGCAGCCTCGAAGGACAGGATAATTCACCCCTCCACTTT; CDR3: CASSLEGQDNSPLHF; size: .; D: TRBD1; J: TRBJ1-6; V: TRBV5-1